This T cell receptor beta chain was recorded in a study of CD8 T cells in Susac syndrome. On this clonotype: The antigen is unknown.

Study-level findings and limits: It was acknowledged in the study that the number of individuals who were included in its TCR sequencing and HLA analysis was relatively small.

The T cells that were sequenced for TCR beta were CD8+ and CD4+ cells from blood. TEMRA cells underwent FACS enrichment and CD8+ and CD4+ T cells underwent negative isolation. It was with random hexamers that roughly 0.45 to 1 ug RNA was reverse transcribed. Amplification of TCR beta CDR3 spanned 54 Vbeta and 13 Jbeta via immunoSEQ multiplex PCR. TCRdb reanalysed the immunoSEQ multiplex PCR reads using MiXCR and keeps one entry per CDR3 protein. The repertoire holds approximately 90,000 distinct CDR3 sequences, approximately 92% seen once, with roughly 0.3% in the top ten. Germline CDR1 MRHNA, CDR2 SNTAGT. The trim removed 4 bases at V and 0 bases at J, leaving 4 bases unmatched. CDR3 length: 15 residues.

The TCR comes from a human donor in good health. This sequence joins TRBV6-4 and TRBJ1-2; 8 bases line up with TRBD1. Sequences were obtained from CD8+ T cells from PBMCs. The CDR3 nucleotides read TGTGCCAGCAGTGTCGGGACAGGCTCTAACTATGGCTACACCTTC. It specifies CASSVGTGSNYGYTF.